These 3 T cell receptor beta chains share one sample of origin, sequenced in a study of blood T cell repertoires in COVID-19. Repertoires were generated with immunoSEQ multiplex PCR, while TCRdb's copy carries only in-frame clones and drops some. The table has about 72,000 clones, about 81% seen once. The source material was peripheral blood. The receptor set was obtained from a human donor in a cohort sampled during active COVID-19.

The chain recombines TRBV5-4 with TRBJ2-5, with a tentative D call TRBD2 (6 bases). The CDR3 extends over 15 amino acids. Germline lookup yields CDR1 SGHNT and CDR2 YYREEE (reference sequence). V lost 5 bases to trimming and J lost 2 bases, with 16 bases between them. The CDR3 nucleotides are TGTGCCAGCAGACGATCCCGGGACTGGCAAGAGACCCAGTACTTC. Its protein is CASRRSRDWQETQYF. The full variable domain, completed using reference TRBV5-4 and TRBJ2-5, is ETGVTQSPTHLIKTRGQQVTLRCSSQSGHNTVSWYQQALGQGPQFIFQYYREEENGRGNFPPRFSGLQFPNYSSELNVNALELDDSALYLCASRRSRDWQETQYFGPGTRLLVL.

The gene calls are TRBV19 and TRBJ2-6; D might be TRBD1 (6 bases). The CDR3 runs to 15 residues. The V end lost 5 bases, the J end lost 1 base, and 9 bases lay between the germline ends. Germline CDR1 reads LNHDA; CDR2 reads SQIVND (reference sequence). The CDR3 sequence: CASSSTGSGANVLTF. Written as DNA, the CDR3 is TGTGCCAGTAGTTCGACAGGATCTGGGGCCAACGTCCTGACTTTC.

The chain carries TRBV9 and TRBJ1-1, with 7 bases fitting TRBD1. Germline trimming cut 3 bases from V and 1 base from J; bases unmatched to any gene: 3. This CDR3 has 14 residues. The germline CDR1 and CDR2 sequences are SGDLS and YYNGEE. CDR3 amino acids: CASSETGKNTEAFF. In DNA form, the CDR3 reads TGTGCCAGCAGCGAGACAGGGAAGAACACTGAAGCTTTCTTT.